What follows describes a single TCR beta chain. The sample originates from a study of T cell changes during pregnancy in multiple sclerosis. From germline, CDR1 is LNHDA and CDR2 SQIVND (reference sequence). The V and J ends lost 6 bases and 7 bases respectively, with 12 bases between them. This CDR3 spans 12 amino acids. The assay was immunoSEQ multiplex PCR, and TCRdb's table has in-frame clones only and misses some. This sample carries over 80,000 clones, 90% of them seen once, and the ten largest clones take roughly 0.79%. The clonotype was recovered from a female donor in good health, enrolled as a control in a pregnancy study. Sequences were derived from peripheral blood, sampled in the second trimester of pregnancy. The chain joins TRBV19 to TRBJ2-5, with D perhaps matching TRBD1 (6 bases). The CDR3 loop reads CASSDRKVTQYF. In nucleotides, the CDR3 is TGTGCCAGTAGCGACAGGAAGGTGACCCAGTACTTC.